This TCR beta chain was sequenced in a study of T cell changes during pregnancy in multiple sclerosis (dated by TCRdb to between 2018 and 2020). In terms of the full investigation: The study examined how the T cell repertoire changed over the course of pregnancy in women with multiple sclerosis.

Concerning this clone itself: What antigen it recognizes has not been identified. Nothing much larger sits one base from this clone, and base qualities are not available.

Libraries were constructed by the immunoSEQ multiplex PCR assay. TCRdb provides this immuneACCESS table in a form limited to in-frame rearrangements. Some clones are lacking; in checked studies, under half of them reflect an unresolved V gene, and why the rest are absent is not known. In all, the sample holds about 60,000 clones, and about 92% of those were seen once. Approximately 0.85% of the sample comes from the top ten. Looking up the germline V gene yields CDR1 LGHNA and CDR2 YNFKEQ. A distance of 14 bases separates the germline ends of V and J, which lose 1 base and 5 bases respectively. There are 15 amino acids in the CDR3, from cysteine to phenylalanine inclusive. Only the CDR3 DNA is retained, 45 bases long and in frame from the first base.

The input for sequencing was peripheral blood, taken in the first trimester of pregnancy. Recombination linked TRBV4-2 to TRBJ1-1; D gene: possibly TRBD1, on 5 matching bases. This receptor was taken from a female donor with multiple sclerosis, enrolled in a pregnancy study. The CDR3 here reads CASSQVGQGGTEAFF. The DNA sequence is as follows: TGTGCCAGCAGCCAAGTAGGGCAGGGTGGTACTGAAGCTTTCTTT.